This T cell receptor beta chain comes out of a study of CD8 T cells in Susac syndrome. V lost 6 bases, J lost 2 bases, and 2 bases lay in between. The CDR3 loop spans 12 amino acids. Germline V gene sequence: CDR1 SEHNR, CDR2 FQNEAQ (reference sequence). Random hexamers primed reverse transcription of about 0.45 to 1 ug RNA. It was immunoSEQ multiplex PCR that amplified TCR beta CDR3 across 54 Vbeta and 13 Jbeta. MiXCR was run by TCRdb on the immunoSEQ multiplex PCR reads, yielding one entry per CDR3 protein. The sample yields approximately 160,000 distinct CDR3 sequences, about 92% seen once. The authors sequenced TCR beta from blood CD8+ and CD4+ T cells. Healthy donors constituted the controls, which were matched for age and sex. Both CD4+ and CD8+ T cells were negatively isolated, and TEMRA cells underwent FACS enrichment.

The sequence came from a human donor in good health. The sequencing input was CD4+ T cells from PBMCs. The chain links TRBV7-9 to TRBJ2-6; D call uncertain. The CDR3 loop reads CASSPGANVLTF. CDR3 DNA: TGTGCCAGCAGTCCTGGGGCCAACGTCCTGACTTTC.